The subject of this entry is one T cell receptor beta chain. Measured with immunoSEQ multiplex PCR; TCRdb has only the in-frame clones, and not every one. The table lists about 96,000 clones, 89% of them singletons, with 1.6% in the top ten. CDR3 length: 14 residues. Germline loops: CDR1 LNHDA, CDR2 SQIVND (reference sequence). The V end was cut by 4 bases, the J end by 2 bases, with 11 bases between. This entry comes from a study of T cell responses to AZD1222 COVID-19 vaccine. Study in general: The analysis combined second doses at about 4 or about 12 weeks.

This chain joins TRBV19 and TRBJ1-2, with D perhaps matching TRBD1 (6 bases). The clonotype comes from an adult in good health. The sequences come from peripheral blood, collected on day 0 of AZD1222 vaccination. The CDR3 nucleotides are TGTGCCAGTAGTAAAGAGACAGGCAACTATGGCTACACCTTC. Its translation is CASSKETGNYGYTF.